This T cell receptor beta chain comes out of a study of response to subunit inactivated influenza vaccine. Germline V gene sequence: CDR1 MNHEY, CDR2 SVGAGI. Trimming pared 0 bases from V and 4 bases from J, leaving 9 bases between. CDR3 length: 14 amino acids. Regarding the study as a whole: After each seasonal influenza vaccination, few new T cells are recruited, the authors suggested.

MiXCR, run by TCRdb on the RT-PCR reads, gives a single entry per CDR3 protein. The table has approximately 530,000 distinct CDR3 sequences, less than 10% seen once. This clonotype has a handful of counts. What it recognizes is unknown. The sample in question was PBMCs from blood, obtained less than 25 months after vaccination. J is TRBJ1-2 and V is TRBV6-5; D remains unclear. The sequence came from a man aged 50 to 75 who received an inactivated influenza vaccine. The CDR3 nucleotides are TGTGCCAGCAGTTACTCCCCCAGAGGCTATGGCTACACCTTC. Translated, it gives CASSYSPRGYGYTF.